This T cell receptor beta chain derives from a study of T cells in Graves' hyperthyroidism and ophthalmopathy. Exclusion of a patient resulted from uncontrolled infection, other autoimmune disease, pregnancy or lactation. Germline-derived CDR1 and CDR2 are DFQATT and SNEGSKA (reference sequence). The CDR3 consists of 14 residues. V lost 6 bases to trimming and J lost 1 base, with 14 bases between them. The study, taken as a whole, reports: Most thyroid clonotypes expanded above 0.001 appeared in blood too.

This clonotype was observed a handful of times. Its cognate antigen is unknown. The source material, RNA transcripts, was used to amplify TCR beta CDR3 regions. The HTBI primer set served for first-round RT-PCR of the TCR CDR3. TCRdb analysed the multiplex PCR reads with MiXCR anew, one entry per CDR3 protein. The sample yields hundreds of thousands of distinct CDR3 sequences, 16% seen once. Sequenced input: blood. The chain recombines TRBV20-1 with TRBJ2-3; no clear D. The receptor comes from a woman aged 18 to 35 with Graves' hyperthyroidism. The CDR3 DNA sequence: TGCAGTGCCCGATCCTGGGCGGGCACAGATACGCAGTATTTT. It codes for CSARSWAGTDTQYF.